Below, one T cell receptor (beta chain) is given with its context. Its antigen is not known. This sample stems from a study of T-cell memory formation after mild COVID-19. Study details: Each donor largely had its own TCR clusters.

General study findings and limits: Clones that shrank (day 15 to 85) were balanced CD4/CD8, whereas later expanders leaned CD4+.

5'RACE primed from the constant segment yielded TCR alpha and TCR beta cDNA libraries bearing sample barcodes and UMIs. TCRdb reanalysed the 5' RACE reads using MiXCR and keeps one entry per CDR3 protein. The repertoire has some 300,000 distinct CDR3 sequences, roughly 20% of them found once; the top ten carry roughly 21%. Sequenced sample: PBMCs or a T cell subset sorted from them (not recorded which). The receptor was derived from a man between 18 and 35 years old who had mild COVID-19 (a few samples of this study predate the infection). Cell type and time point are not known.

The CDR3: CASSIVRGDSPNEQYF. The CDR3 nucleotides are TGTGCCAGCTCCATAGTTAGAGGGGACAGCCCCAACGAGCAGTACTTC. V usage is TRBV6-5 and J usage is TRBJ2-7; 7 bases align to TRBD1. Trimming at V came to 8 bases and at J to 5 bases, leaving 18 bases not matched to a gene. In germline, CDR1 is MNHEY, CDR2 SVGAGI. The CDR3 extends over 16 amino acids.